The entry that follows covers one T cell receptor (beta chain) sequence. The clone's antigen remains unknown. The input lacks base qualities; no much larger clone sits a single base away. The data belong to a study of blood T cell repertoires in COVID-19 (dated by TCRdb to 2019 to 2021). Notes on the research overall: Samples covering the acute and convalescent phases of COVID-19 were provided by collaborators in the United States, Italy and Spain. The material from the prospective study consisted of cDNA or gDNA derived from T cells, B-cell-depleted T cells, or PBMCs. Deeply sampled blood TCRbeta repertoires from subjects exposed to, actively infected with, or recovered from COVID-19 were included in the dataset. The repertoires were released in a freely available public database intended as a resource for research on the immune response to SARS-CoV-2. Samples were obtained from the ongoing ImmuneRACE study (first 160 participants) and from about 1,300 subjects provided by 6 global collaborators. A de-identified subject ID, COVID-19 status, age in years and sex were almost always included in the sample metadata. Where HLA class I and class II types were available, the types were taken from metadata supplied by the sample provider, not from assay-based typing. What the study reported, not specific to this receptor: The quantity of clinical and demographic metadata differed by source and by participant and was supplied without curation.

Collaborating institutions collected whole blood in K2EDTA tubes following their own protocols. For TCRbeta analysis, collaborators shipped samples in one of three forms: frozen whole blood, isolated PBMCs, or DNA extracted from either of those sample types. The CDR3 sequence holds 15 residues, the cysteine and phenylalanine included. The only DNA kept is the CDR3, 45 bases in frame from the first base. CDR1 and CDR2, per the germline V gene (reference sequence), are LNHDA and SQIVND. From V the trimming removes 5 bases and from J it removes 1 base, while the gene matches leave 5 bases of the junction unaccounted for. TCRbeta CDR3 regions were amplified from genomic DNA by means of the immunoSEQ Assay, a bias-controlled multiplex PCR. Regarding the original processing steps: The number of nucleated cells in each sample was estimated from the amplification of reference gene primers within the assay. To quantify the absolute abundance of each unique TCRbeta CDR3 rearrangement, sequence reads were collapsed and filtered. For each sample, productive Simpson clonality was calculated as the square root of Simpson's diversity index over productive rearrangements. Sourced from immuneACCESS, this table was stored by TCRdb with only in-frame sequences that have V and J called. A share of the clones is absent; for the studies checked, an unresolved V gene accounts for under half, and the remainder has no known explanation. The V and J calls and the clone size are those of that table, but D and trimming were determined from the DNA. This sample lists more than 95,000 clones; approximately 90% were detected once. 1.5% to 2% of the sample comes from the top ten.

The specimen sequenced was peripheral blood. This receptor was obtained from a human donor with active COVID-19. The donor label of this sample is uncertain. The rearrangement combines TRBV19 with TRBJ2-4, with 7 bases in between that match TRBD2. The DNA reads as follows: TGTGCCAGTAGTGCCAGCGGGGAGGCCAAAAACATTCAGTACTTC. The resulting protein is CASSASGEAKNIQYF.